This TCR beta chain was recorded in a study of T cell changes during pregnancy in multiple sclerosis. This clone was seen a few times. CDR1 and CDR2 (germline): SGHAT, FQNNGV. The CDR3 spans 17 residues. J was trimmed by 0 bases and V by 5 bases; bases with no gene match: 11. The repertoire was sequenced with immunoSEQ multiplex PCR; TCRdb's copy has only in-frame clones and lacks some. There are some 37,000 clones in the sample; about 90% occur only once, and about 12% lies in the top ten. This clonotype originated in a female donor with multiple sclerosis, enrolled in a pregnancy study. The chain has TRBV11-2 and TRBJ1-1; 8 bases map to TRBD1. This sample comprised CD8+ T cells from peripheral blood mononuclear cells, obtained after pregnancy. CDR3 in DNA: TGTGCCAGCAGCCCCCGACAGGGGCGAGCACTGAACACTGAAGCTTTCTTT. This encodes CASSPRQGRALNTEAFF. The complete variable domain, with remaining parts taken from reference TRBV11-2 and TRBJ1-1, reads EAGVAQSPRYKIIEKRQSVAFWCNPISGHATLYWYQQILGQGPKLLIQFQNNGVVDDSQLPKDRFSAERLKGVDSTLKIQPAKLEDSAVYLCASSPRQGRALNTEAFFGQGTRLTVV.